The clone carrying this T cell receptor (gamma chain) was seen at least ten times. TCRdb fed the multiplex PCR reads into CATT to redo clone calling. Among 5,000 to 6,500 gamma-chain clones listed, under 4% were seen once. Vgamma9/Vdelta2+ and Vdelta2-negative gammadelta T cells were flow-sorted from PBMC for bulk sequencing. Unmatched junction bases numbered 7, after V lost 3 bases and J lost 11 bases. Germline V gene sequence: CDR1 GITISATS, CDR2 ISYDGTV (reference sequence). The CDR3 runs 11 residues. The sample originates from a study of γδ T cells in repeated Plasmodium falciparum infection. Sequenced sample: gamma-delta T cells from blood. The receptor's source is a pool of human donors (malaria-infected and uninfected, not separated). The rearrangement links TRGV9 to TRGJ1 or TRGJ2. The CDR3 coding sequence is TGTGCCTTGTGGGAGTTAAACCAGAAACTCTTT. Its protein product is CALWELNQKLF.